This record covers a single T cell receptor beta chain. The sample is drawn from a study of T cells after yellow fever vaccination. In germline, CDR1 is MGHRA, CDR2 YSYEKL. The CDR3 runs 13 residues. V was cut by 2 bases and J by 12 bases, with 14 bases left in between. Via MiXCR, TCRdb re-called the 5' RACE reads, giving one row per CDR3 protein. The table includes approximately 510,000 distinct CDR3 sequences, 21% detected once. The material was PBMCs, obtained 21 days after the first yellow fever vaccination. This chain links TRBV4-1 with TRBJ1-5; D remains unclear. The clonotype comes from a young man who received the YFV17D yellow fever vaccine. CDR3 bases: TGCGCCAGCAGCCAAATCCGGGCGGATCACCAGCATTTT. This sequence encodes CASSQIRADHQHF.